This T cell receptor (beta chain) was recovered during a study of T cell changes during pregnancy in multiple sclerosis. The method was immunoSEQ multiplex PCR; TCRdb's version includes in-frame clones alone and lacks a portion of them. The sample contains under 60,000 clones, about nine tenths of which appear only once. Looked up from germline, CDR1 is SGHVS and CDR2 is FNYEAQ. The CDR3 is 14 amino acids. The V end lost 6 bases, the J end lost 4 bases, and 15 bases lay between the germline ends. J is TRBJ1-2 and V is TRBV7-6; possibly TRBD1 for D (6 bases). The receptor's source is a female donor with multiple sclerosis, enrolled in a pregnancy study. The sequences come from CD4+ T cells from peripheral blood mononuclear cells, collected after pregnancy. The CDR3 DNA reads TGTGCCAGCAGTCGGGACACTGCCCTCTATGGCTACACCTTC. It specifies CASSRDTALYGYTF.